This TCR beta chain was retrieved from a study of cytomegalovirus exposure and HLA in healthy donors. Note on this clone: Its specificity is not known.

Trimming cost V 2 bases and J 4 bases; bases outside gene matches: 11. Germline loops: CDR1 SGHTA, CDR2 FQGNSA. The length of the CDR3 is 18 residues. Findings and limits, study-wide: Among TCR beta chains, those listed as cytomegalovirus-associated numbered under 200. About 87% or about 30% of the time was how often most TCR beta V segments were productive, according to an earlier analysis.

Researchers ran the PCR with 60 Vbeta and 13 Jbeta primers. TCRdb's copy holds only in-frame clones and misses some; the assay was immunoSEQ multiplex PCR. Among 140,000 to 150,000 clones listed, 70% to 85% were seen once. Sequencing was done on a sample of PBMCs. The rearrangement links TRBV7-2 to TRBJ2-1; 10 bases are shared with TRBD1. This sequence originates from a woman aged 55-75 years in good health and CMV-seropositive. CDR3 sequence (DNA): TGTGCCAGCAGCTTAACGGGACAGGGGTCTTTAGGATACAATGAGCAGTTCTTC. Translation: CASSLTGQGSLGYNEQFF.